This T cell receptor (beta chain) was sequenced in a study of Ad26.COV2.S vaccination and SARS-CoV-2 variants. Study-wide background: In the study, Ad26.COV2.S was injected intramuscularly once, or twice 56 days apart. Study-wide findings and caveats: Vaccine recipients posted higher spike-specific TCR breadth than their placebo counterparts.

Libraries were prepared by immunoSEQ multiplex PCR; TCRdb keeps only in-frame clonotypes and omits some of them. The sample lists 350,000 to 500,000 clones; about nine tenths were seen once. The CDR3 loop spans 14 amino acids. This clone has ten or more counts. Antigen: not known. Described treatment: around 19 received Ad26.COV2.S at low or high dose, single or two shots; 5 received placebo; per-sample allocation not given. Collection of the samples took place on day 63 after the first injection of vaccine or placebo. The input for sequencing was peripheral blood, taken in a trial of Ad26.COV2.S vaccine versus placebo. This TCR came from a person between 18 and 65 years old who received the Ad26.COV2.S COVID-19 vaccine or a placebo. The rearrangement joins TRBV21-1 to TRBJ1-5. TRBV21-1 is termed a pseudogene. The CDR3 coding sequence is TGTGCCAGCAGCAAAGGAACGGCGAATCAGCCCCAGCATTTT. Translation: CASSKGTANQPQHF.